Following are 17 T cell receptor beta chains from one sample sequenced in a study of blood T cell repertoires in COVID-19. Sequenced by immunoSEQ multiplex PCR; TCRdb stores in-frame clones only, minus some. The profile shows around 270,000 clones, more than 85% of them singletons. The source material was peripheral blood. The receptors shown here come from a person aged 18 to 35 with COVID-19, enrolled during active disease.

This chain links TRBV6-6 with TRBJ2-7, with 7 bases aligning to TRBD1. Germline loops: CDR1 MNHNY, CDR2 SVGAGI (reference sequence). CDR3 length: 11 amino acids. After removal of 10 bases from V and 6 bases from J, the junction contained 6 bases not matched to a gene. This chain's CDR3 is CATLTGLEQYF. The CDR3 bases are TGTGCCACCTTGACAGGGCTCGAGCAGTACTTC.

The chain joins TRBV4-1 to TRBJ1-3, with TRBD1 matching 11 bases. V lost 4 bases and J lost 1; bases outside the gene matches: 6. CDR3 length: 17 amino acids. Germline V gives CDR1 MGHRA, CDR2 YSYEKL. CDR3 bases: TGCGCCAGCAGCCGTGGACAGGGGGCCTCGTCTGGAAACACCATATATTTT. The encoded protein is CASSRGQGASSGNTIYF.

A few counts support this clone. This chain uses TRBV19 with TRBJ2-7, with 7 bases fitting TRBD1. The CDR3 length is 15 residues. Trimming took 3 bases from V and 2 from J; bases not matched to a gene: 7. From germline, CDR1 is LNHDA and CDR2 SQIVND (reference sequence). The CDR3 region is CASSIQMGTAYEQYF. CDR3 bases: TGTGCCAGTAGTATTCAAATGGGGACAGCCTACGAGCAGTACTTC. The whole variable domain, filled in from reference TRBV19 and TRBJ2-7, reads DGGITQSPKYLFRKEGQNVTLSCEQNLNHDAMYWYRQDPGQGLRLIYYSQIVNDFQKGDIAEGYSVSREKKESFPLTVTSAQKNPTAFYLCASSIQMGTAYEQYFGPGTRLTVT.

The chain is built from TRBV19 and TRBJ1-4; TRBD1 aligns across 7 bases. The germline V gene encodes CDR1 LNHDA and CDR2 SQIVND (reference sequence). This CDR3 has 12 residues. The trim removed 6 bases at V and 8 bases at J, leaving 3 bases unmatched. The CDR3: CASRPQGEKLFF. In nucleotides, the CDR3 is TGTGCCAGTAGGCCACAGGGGGAAAAACTGTTTTTT.

The V gene is TRBV7-2, the J gene TRBJ2-5, with a possible D match to TRBD1 (6 bases). Germline CDR1 is SGHTA and CDR2 is FQGNSA. This CDR3 region has 14 residues. V lost 2 bases and J 5 bases, leaving 12 bases between the germline ends. CDR3 loop: CASSLTGLGETQYF. CDR3 in DNA: TGTGCCAGCAGCTTAACAGGGTTGGGGGAGACCCAGTACTTC.

This clone occurred once. The rearrangement uses TRBV2 and TRBJ2-1; 9 bases are shared with TRBD2. The ends lost 8 bases at V and 7 bases at J; junction bases unmatched: 15. This CDR3 has 16 amino acids. CDR1 is SNHLY, CDR2 FYNNEI, per germline. DNA for the CDR3: TGTGCCAGCGGATCAACTGCGGGAGGGCCAGGGAATGAGCAGTTCTTC. Its protein is CASGSTAGGPGNEQFF.

The chain employs TRBV27 and TRBJ2-7; D not certain. CDR1 is MNHEY and CDR2 is SMNVEV in the germline V gene (reference sequence). The CDR3 loop spans 14 amino acids. V was shortened by 4 bases and J by 2 bases, with 12 bases between the two germline ends. Written as DNA, the CDR3 is TGTGCCAGCAGTTCGGGTCTAACGACCTACGAGCAGTACTTC. It translates to CASSSGLTTYEQYF.

J is TRBJ2-1 and V is TRBV19; TRBD1 matches 8 bases. Unmatched junction bases numbered 26, after V lost 7 bases and J lost 9 bases. Germline CDR1 reads LNHDA; CDR2 reads SQIVND (reference sequence). The CDR3 consists of 19 residues. The CDR3 DNA reads TGTGCCAGTATGGATAAACCCTCTGACAGGGGCCGTCCTAAGAGTGAGCAGTTCTTC. The encoded protein is CASMDKPSDRGRPKSEQFF.

This clone was detected once. The chain is built from TRBV7-6 and TRBJ1-1; the D is unclear. The CDR3 spans 14 residues. In germline, CDR1 is SGHVS, CDR2 FNYEAQ. Trimming shortened V by 6 bases and J by 1 base, and 12 bases separated the two germline ends. DNA for the CDR3: TGTGCCAGCAGTCGCGGGCCGGGGAACACTGAAGCTTTCTTT. The encoded protein is CASSRGPGNTEAFF.

This chain uses TRBV3-1 (or the pseudogene TRBV3-2) with TRBJ1-3, with TRBD1 as a possible D gene (6 bases). Deletions cut 4 bases from V and 1 base from J, with 8 bases between. The CDR3 runs 14 residues. CDR1 is LGHDT and CDR2 is YNNKEL in the germline V gene (reference sequence). CDR3 sequence: CASSPGTSGNTIYF. CDR3 bases: TGTGCCAGCAGCCCCGGGACATCTGGAAACACCATATATTTT.

The chain carries TRBV28 and TRBJ2-7; 9 bases are a match to TRBD1. This CDR3 has 16 amino acids. V shed 7 bases, J shed 3 bases, and the junction held 13 bases outside the gene matches. Germline-derived CDR1 and CDR2 are MDHEN and SYDVKM. CDR3 sequence reads: CASTNYGGTGNYEQYF. The CDR3 DNA sequence: TGTGCCAGCACTAATTATGGGGGGACAGGGAACTACGAGCAGTACTTC.

This chain uses TRBV7-9 with TRBJ2-7, with 8 bases aligning to TRBD1. V gave up 4 bases and J gave up 4 bases; unmatched junction bases: 12. This CDR3 comprises 16 residues. The germline V gene encodes CDR1 SEHNR and CDR2 FQNEAQ (reference sequence). The CDR3: CASSSTPDRGAYEQYF. In nucleotides, the CDR3 is TGTGCCAGCAGCTCGACACCCGACAGGGGCGCGTACGAGCAGTACTTC. Complete variable domain (other parts from reference TRBV7-9 and TRBJ2-7): DTGVSQNPRHKITKRGQNVTFRCDPISEHNRLYWYRQTLGQGPEFLTYFQNEAQLEKSRLLSDRFSAERPKGSFSTLEIQRTEQGDSAMYLCASSSTPDRGAYEQYFGPGTRLTVT.

The chain has TRBV9 and TRBJ1-5; TRBD1 matches 7 bases. The CDR3 length is 15 residues. With 4 bases clipped from V and 0 bases from J, the junction kept 4 bases outside the gene matches. Germline V gives CDR1 SGDLS, CDR2 YYNGEE. The CDR3 region is CASSKTGYSNQPQHF. The CDR3 DNA sequence: TGTGCCAGCAGCAAGACAGGGTATAGCAATCAGCCCCAGCATTTT.

The chain carries TRBV6-8 and TRBJ2-1, with 7 nucleotides matching TRBD2. The CDR3 covers 14 residues. Trimming removed 9 bases from V and 0 bases from J; junction bases left unmatched: 5. Per the germline V gene, CDR1 is MNHGY and CDR2 is SAAAGT. The CDR3 reads CARTTSASYNEQFF. DNA for the CDR3: TGTGCCAGAACAACTAGCGCCTCCTACAATGAGCAGTTCTTC.

The chain employs TRBV28 and TRBJ2-7; weak D call: TRBD1 (7 bases). Deletions cut 6 bases from V and 4 bases from J, with 13 bases between. The CDR3 has 13 residues. CDR1 and CDR2 from the germline V gene are MDHEN and SYDVKM. The DNA for the CDR3 is TGTGCCAGCAGGCCTCAGGGGGGATACGAGCAGTACTTC. As protein: CASRPQGGYEQYF.

This chain links TRBV7-9 with TRBJ1-2; D is unresolved. Trimming took off 3 bases at V and 6 bases at J, with 8 bases between the two ends. Germline CDR1 and CDR2: SEHNR and FQNEAQ (reference sequence). This CDR3 is 12 amino acids long. The CDR3 region has the DNA TGTGCCAGCAGCTTTGGCGGTGATGGCTACACCTTC. It specifies CASSFGGDGYTF. The variable domain in full, with the rest retrieved from reference TRBV7-9 and TRBJ1-2, is DTGVSQNPRHKITKRGQNVTFRCDPISEHNRLYWYRQTLGQGPEFLTYFQNEAQLEKSRLLSDRFSAERPKGSFSTLEIQRTEQGDSAMYLCASSFGGDGYTFGSGTRLTVV.

This chain uses TRBV19 with TRBJ2-2, with a weak D call TRBD1 (6 bases). V gave up 4 bases and J gave up 5 bases, with 11 bases separating them. The CDR3 is 14 residues long. From germline, CDR1 is LNHDA and CDR2 SQIVND (reference sequence). The CDR3 loop is CASSKGERTGELFF. The CDR3, as DNA: TGTGCCAGTAGTAAGGGGGAACGAACCGGGGAGCTGTTTTTT.